This TCR beta chain was sequenced during a study of blood T cell repertoires in COVID-19 (dated by TCRdb to the early 2020s). Study-level background: Collaborator samples came from the United States, Italy and Spain and covered acute and convalescent phases of COVID-19. The repertoires were released in a freely available public database intended as a resource for research on the immune response to SARS-CoV-2. The dataset comprised deeply sampled blood TCRbeta repertoires from subjects exposed to, actively infected with, or recovered from COVID-19. A de-identified subject ID, COVID-19 status, age in years and sex were almost always included in the sample metadata. The samples were drawn from the first 160 participants of the ongoing ImmuneRACE study and from more than 1,000 subjects provided by 6 global collaborators. Where available, HLA class I and class II types were taken from metadata supplied by the sample provider and were not determined by assay-based typing. The prospective study material was composed of cDNA or gDNA derived from T cells, B-cell-depleted T cells, or PBMCs.

V has 5 bases trimmed and J has 9 bases trimmed; junction bases matching no gene number 2. The germline V gene supplies CDR1 SNHLY and CDR2 FYNNEI. From the cysteine up to the phenylalanine, the CDR3 has a length of 12 residues. Only the CDR3 DNA stays, 36 bases, in frame from base 1. Overall study outcomes, separate from this receptor: The quantity of clinical and demographic metadata differed by source and by participant and was supplied without curation.

The immunoSEQ Assay, a bias-controlled multiplex PCR, was used to amplify TCRbeta CDR3 regions from genomic DNA. Turning to the authors' computational methods: The number of nucleated cells in each sample was estimated by amplification of reference gene primers within the assay. To quantify the absolute abundance of each unique TCRbeta CDR3 rearrangement, sequence reads were collapsed and filtered. For each sample, productive Simpson clonality was calculated as the square root of Simpson's diversity index across productive rearrangements. TCRdb stores this immuneACCESS table with in-frame sequences only. Part of the clones is absent; in the studies checked, under half of the shortfall reflects unresolved V genes, and no reason is known for the rest. V and J calls and clone size are copied from that table; D and trimming were computed from the DNA. The sample profile shows approximately 76,000 clones; roughly 88% of them were found once. Of the sample, roughly 45% is held by the ten largest clones.

About this clone: Its antigen remains unidentified. Base-call qualities are not available, and no considerably larger clone is one nucleotide away.

Whole blood was collected in K2EDTA tubes by collaborating institutions according to the institutions' own protocols. For TCRbeta analysis, collaborator samples were shipped as frozen whole blood, as isolated PBMCs, or as DNA extracted from either sample type. The clonotype comes from a human donor in a cohort sampled during active COVID-19. This receptor chain uses TRBV2 and TRBJ2-1; 9 middle bases align to TRBD2. Sequenced sample: peripheral blood. The encoded CDR3 is CASSSTSGEQFF. The DNA is TGTGCCAGCAGTTCGACTAGCGGTGAGCAGTTCTTC.